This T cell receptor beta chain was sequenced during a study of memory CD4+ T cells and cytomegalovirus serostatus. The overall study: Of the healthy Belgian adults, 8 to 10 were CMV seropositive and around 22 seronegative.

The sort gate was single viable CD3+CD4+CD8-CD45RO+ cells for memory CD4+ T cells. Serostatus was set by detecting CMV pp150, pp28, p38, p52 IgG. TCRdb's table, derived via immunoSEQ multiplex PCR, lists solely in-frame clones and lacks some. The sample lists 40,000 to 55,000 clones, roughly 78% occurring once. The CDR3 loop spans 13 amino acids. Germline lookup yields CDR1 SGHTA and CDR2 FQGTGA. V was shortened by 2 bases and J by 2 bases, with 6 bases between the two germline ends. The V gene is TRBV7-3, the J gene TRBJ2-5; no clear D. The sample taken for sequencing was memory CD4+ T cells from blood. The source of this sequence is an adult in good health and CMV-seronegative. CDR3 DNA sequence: TGTGCCAGCAGCTTACAAGGACAAGAGACCCAGTACTTC. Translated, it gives CASSLQGQETQYF. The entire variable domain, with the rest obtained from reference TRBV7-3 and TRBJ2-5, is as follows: GAGVSQTPSNKVTEKGKYVELRCDPISGHTALYWYRQSLGQGPEFLIYFQGTGAADDSGLPNDRFFAVRPEGSVSTLKIQRTERGDSAVYLCASSLQGQETQYFGPGTRLLVL.